The 28 T cell receptor beta chains below come from one sample, sequenced in a study of T cell responses to AZD1222 COVID-19 vaccine (dated by TCRdb to the early 2020s). Reading the label with the study, this specimen's time point is: baseline before first vaccination. Libraries were constructed by the immunoSEQ multiplex PCR assay. In TCRdb, the immuneACCESS table is reduced to in-frame sequences with V and J assigned. These tables do not hold every clone; where another copy was compared, an unresolved V gene accounts for under half, and the others remain unexplained. This sample lists some 120,000 clones; about 91% were detected once. The top ten hold over 2.5% of the sample. Sequencing was performed on peripheral blood, taken on day 0 of AZD1222 vaccination. The receptors stem from an adult in good health.

The chain combines TRBV12-5 with TRBJ2-5; the D gene could be TRBD1 or TRBD2 (6 bases each). Germline V gene data show CDR1 as LGHNT and CDR2 as FRNRAP. The CDR3 sequence is 17 residues long. V lost 5 bases and J 5 bases, leaving 24 bases between the germline ends. Written as DNA, the CDR3 is TGTGCTAGTGGTCCCCCTAGGGGGGTCTCCGAGAGGGAGACCCAGTACTTC. Amino acid sequence: CASGPPRGVSERETQYF.

V gene TRBV5-5 combines with J gene TRBJ2-3; D is ambiguous. Germline lookup yields CDR1 SGHKS and CDR2 YYEKEE (reference sequence). The CDR3 is 16 amino acids. The V end lost 0 bases, the J end lost 0 bases, and 11 bases lay between the germline ends. CDR3 sequence reads: CASSLVAGGSTDTQYF. The CDR3 DNA is TGTGCCAGCAGCTTGGTAGCAGGTGGGAGCACAGATACGCAGTATTTT.

The chain combines TRBV19 with TRBJ2-7; TRBD1 aligns across 10 bases. Trimming at V came to 3 bases and at J to 2 bases, leaving 7 bases not matched to a gene. There are 16 residues in the CDR3. Germline lookup yields CDR1 LNHDA and CDR2 SQIVND (reference sequence). Here the CDR3 DNA reads TGTGCCAGTAGTATGAGACAGGGGGCTCAAACCTACGAGCAGTACTTC. Protein product: CASSMRQGAQTYEQYF.

The gene calls are TRBV6-5 and TRBJ1-2; the D is unclear. This CDR3 spans 13 amino acids. In germline, CDR1 is MNHEY, CDR2 SVGAGI. The V gene lost 6 bases and the J gene lost 2 bases, with 10 bases spanning the gap. CDR3 bases: TGTGCCAGCAGCGGAGCGGTCAACTATGGCTACACCTTC. Translation gives CASSGAVNYGYTF.

The V call is TRBV7-9, the J call TRBJ1-1; D not resolved. V was trimmed by 1 base and J by 0 bases, leaving 9 bases between them. The CDR3 consists of 15 residues. The germline gives CDR1 SEHNR, CDR2 FQNEAQ (reference sequence). CDR3 residues: CASSLDRVMNTEAFF. The CDR3 region has the DNA TGTGCCAGCAGCTTAGATCGCGTGATGAACACTGAAGCTTTCTTT.

V and J are TRBV7-9 and TRBJ1-5, with D possibly matching TRBD1 (6 bases). Trimming removed 6 bases from V and 2 bases from J, with 11 bases in between. From germline, CDR1 is SEHNR and CDR2 FQNEAQ (reference sequence). This CDR3 region has 14 residues. The CDR3 here is CASSSGVGNQPQHF. The CDR3 coding sequence is TGTGCCAGCAGTTCAGGGGTCGGCAATCAGCCCCAGCATTTT.

The V and J genes are TRBV6-2 or TRBV6-3 and TRBJ2-1; the match to TRBD1 covers 8 bases. Germline CDR1 MNHEY, CDR2 SVGEGT. After removal of 5 bases from V and 3 bases from J, the junction contained 6 bases not matched to a gene. CDR3 length: 15 amino acids. CDR3 sequence reads: CASSPGDRYYNEQFF. CDR3 DNA: TGTGCCAGCAGTCCCGGGGACAGGTACTACAATGAGCAGTTCTTC.

The chain uses TRBV19 and TRBJ2-7; perhaps TRBD2 as D (6 bases). The germline CDR1 and CDR2 sequences are LNHDA and SQIVND (reference sequence). Trimming took off 6 bases at V and 4 bases at J, with 16 bases between the two ends. The CDR3 has 14 amino acids. CDR3 sequence: CASSPLGTSYEQYF. Here the CDR3 DNA reads TGTGCCAGTAGCCCTCTCGGGACTTCGTACGAGCAGTACTTC.

The chain employs TRBV27 and TRBJ1-1; D not certain. The length of the CDR3 is 13 residues. V was clipped by 5 bases and J by 3 bases, with 10 bases between them. The germline gives CDR1 MNHEY, CDR2 SMNVEV (reference sequence). The CDR3 DNA is TGTGCCAGCAGTCCCCGGCGAGACACTGAAGCTTTCTTT. Translation: CASSPRRDTEAFF.

The V and J genes are TRBV10-3 and TRBJ2-1; TRBD2 matches at 12 bases. This CDR3 is built from 15 residues. V trimming: 6 bases; J trimming: 6 bases; junction bases outside the gene matches: 6. In germline, CDR1 is ENHRY, CDR2 SYGVKD. The CDR3 loop reads CAISSSGRAGNEQFF. Written as DNA, the CDR3 is TGTGCCATCAGCTCTAGCGGGAGGGCTGGCAATGAGCAGTTCTTC.

Written as DNA, the CDR3 is TGCGCCAGCAGCCAAGATCTCGGGGCCTGGGACGGTGGAAACACCATATATTTT. Its protein product is CASSQDLGAWDGGNTIYF. V gene TRBV4-3 combines with J gene TRBJ1-3, with D perhaps TRBD1 (5 bases). Trimming left V 0 bases short and J 3 bases short, with 18 bases between. The CDR3 totals 18 residues. Germline V lookup: CDR1 LGHNA, CDR2 YSLEER.

This clone was seen a few times. The gene calls are TRBV5-5 and TRBJ1-1, with unresolved D. The germline gives CDR1 SGHKS, CDR2 YYEKEE (reference sequence). The CDR3 consists of 14 residues. V was clipped by 4 bases and J by 5 bases, with 15 bases between them. CDR3 protein: CASSPRAGGTEAFF. CDR3 nucleotides: TGTGCCAGCAGCCCGAGGGCGGGCGGAACTGAAGCTTTCTTT.

The rearrangement uses TRBV24-1 and TRBJ1-2; D is possibly TRBD1 (5 bases). The CDR3 contains 12 residues. The germline V gene has CDR1 KGHDR and CDR2 SFDVKD. The germline V and J ends were trimmed by 1 base and 8 bases, with 7 bases remaining between them. The CDR3 protein is CATSDLGEGYTF. In DNA, the CDR3 is TGTGCCACCAGTGATTTAGGGGAAGGCTACACCTTC.

This clone was seen once. The CDR3 is CASSQGGSLTVNIQYF. The CDR3 DNA reads as TGTGCCAGCAGCCAAGGGGGCAGCCTAACGGTAAACATTCAGTACTTC. The chain is built from TRBV3-1 (or the pseudogene TRBV3-2) and TRBJ2-4; weak D call: TRBD1 (5 bases). Trimming shortened V by 1 base and J by 6 bases, and 16 bases separated the two germline ends. The CDR3 extends over 16 amino acids. In germline, CDR1 is LGHDT, CDR2 YNNKEL (reference sequence).

The chain carries TRBV18 and TRBJ1-5; unclear D gene. The V gene lost 2 bases and the J gene lost 0 bases, with 8 bases spanning the gap. This CDR3 has 15 residues. Germline loops: CDR1 KGHSH, CDR2 LQKENI. The CDR3 region is CASSPAPVSNQPQHF. CDR3 in DNA: TGTGCCAGCTCACCAGCGCCAGTTAGCAATCAGCCCCAGCATTTT.

The chain employs TRBV27 and TRBJ2-5, with D possibly being TRBD1 (8 bases). The CDR3 is made up of 15 amino acids. V was pared by 4 bases and J by 2 bases, with 14 bases between. Germline-derived CDR1 and CDR2 are MNHEY and SMNVEV (reference sequence). The CDR3 sequence: CASSWTGRGQETQYF. The CDR3 region has the DNA TGTGCCAGCAGTTGGACAGGGAGGGGGCAAGAGACCCAGTACTTC.

The genes are TRBV27 and TRBJ2-7; 10 bases map to TRBD2. The CDR3 loop spans 17 amino acids. Germline CDR1 is MNHEY and CDR2 is SMNVEV (reference sequence). J gave up 4 bases and V 2 bases, and 11 bases lay outside the gene matches. CDR3 sequence: CASSLTPRPSGSYEQYF. The DNA of the CDR3 is TGTGCCAGCAGTTTAACCCCTCGGCCTAGCGGGAGTTACGAGCAGTACTTC.

This chain links TRBV27 with TRBJ1-5; TRBD1 matches at 9 bases. With V trimmed by 6 bases and J by 1 base, 10 bases remained unmatched. In germline, CDR1 is MNHEY, CDR2 SMNVEV (reference sequence). The CDR3 totals 17 residues. The CDR3 bases are TGTGCCAGCAGGGACGGGACAGGGAAATCGAGCAATCAGCCCCAGCATTTT. Translation: CASRDGTGKSSNQPQHF.

In DNA, the CDR3 is TGTGCCAGCAGCCCAGTGCGTTCTGCCTACGAGCAGTACTTC. It is translated as CASSPVRSAYEQYF. This chain connects TRBV7-9 to TRBJ2-7; D call uncertain. The CDR3 consists of 14 residues. V lost 5 bases and J lost 2, with 13 bases in between. From germline, CDR1 is SEHNR and CDR2 FQNEAQ (reference sequence). The full variable domain, rest sourced from reference TRBV7-9 and TRBJ2-7, is DTGVSQNPRHKITKRGQNVTFRCDPISEHNRLYWYRQTLGQGPEFLTYFQNEAQLEKSRLLSDRFSAERPKGSFSTLEIQRTEQGDSAMYLCASSPVRSAYEQYFGPGTRLTVT.

This clone appeared once. The chain recombines TRBV6-5 with TRBJ1-4, with D maybe TRBD1 (5 bases). There are 15 residues in the CDR3. CDR1 MNHEY and CDR2 SVGAGI come from the germline V gene. Trimming stripped 5 bases from V and 6 bases from J, with 16 bases between. The CDR3 loop is CASSPQGGWDEKLFF. CDR3 sequence (DNA): TGTGCCAGCAGTCCTCAGGGAGGGTGGGATGAAAAACTGTTTTTT.

The V call is TRBV10-3, the J call TRBJ2-7; TRBD2 might be the D (6 bases). Germline lookup yields CDR1 ENHRY and CDR2 SYGVKD. V was cut by 4 bases and J by 2 bases, with 12 bases left in between. This CDR3 comprises 14 residues. CDR3 amino acids: CAISGGTIPYEQYF. The CDR3 coding sequence is TGTGCCATCAGTGGCGGGACCATCCCCTACGAGCAGTACTTC.

The chain links TRBV7-2 to TRBJ1-5, with D uncertain. This CDR3 is built from 14 residues. CDR1 and CDR2 from the germline V gene are SGHTA and FQGNSA. The V end lost 1 base, the J end lost 3 bases, and 7 bases lay between the germline ends. The CDR3 here is CASSLVAANQPQHF. For the CDR3, the DNA is TGTGCCAGCAGCTTAGTGGCAGCCAATCAGCCCCAGCATTTT.

The chain recombines TRBV6-5 with TRBJ2-7; D gene unclear. The CDR3 loop spans 10 amino acids. Per the germline V gene, CDR1 is MNHEY and CDR2 is SVGAGI. Trimming shortened V by 6 bases and J by 9 bases, and 9 bases separated the two germline ends. CDR3 sequence: CASRDVGQYF. In DNA form, the CDR3 reads TGTGCCAGCAGAGATGTCGGGCAGTACTTC.

This sequence joins TRBV19 and TRBJ1-6; no clear D gene. CDR1 and CDR2 from the germline V gene are LNHDA and SQIVND (reference sequence). The CDR3 covers 15 residues. V was shortened by 2 bases and J by 7 bases, with 12 bases between the two germline ends. CDR3 sequence reads: CASSIKWQENSPLHF. DNA for the CDR3: TGTGCCAGTAGTATAAAATGGCAGGAGAATTCACCCCTCCACTTT.

This chain links TRBV6-2 or TRBV6-3 with TRBJ2-2, with TRBD2 matching over 11 bases. The CDR3 runs to 17 residues. Germline values: CDR1 MNHEY, CDR2 SVGEGT. The J segment lost 3 bases and the V segment lost 4 bases, leaving 7 bases of the junction unmatched. The CDR3 spells CASSSLAGAEDTGELFF. The CDR3 DNA reads TGTGCCAGCAGTTCACTAGCGGGAGCTGAAGACACCGGGGAGCTGTTTTTT.

The J gene is TRBJ2-7, the V gene TRBV29-1, with D tentatively TRBD1 (5 bases). V lost 3 bases, J lost 2 bases, and 14 bases lay in between. Germline lookup yields CDR1 SQVTM and CDR2 ANQGSEA. The CDR3 spans 14 residues. CDR3 DNA sequence: TGCAGCGTTGACTCGGACATATTTCCCTACGAGCAGTACTTC. Encoded protein: CSVDSDIFPYEQYF.

The chain employs TRBV5-5 and TRBJ1-4; D ambiguous. V lost 4 bases and J lost 7, with 14 bases in between. Germline V gene lookup returns CDR1 SGHKS and CDR2 YYEKEE (reference sequence). The CDR3 sequence is 14 residues long. As DNA, the CDR3 is TGTGCCAGCAGCCGGACCCCGGCGGCTGAAAAACTGTTTTTT. Residues: CASSRTPAAEKLFF. The entire variable domain, with the rest obtained from reference TRBV5-5 and TRBJ1-4, is as follows: DAGVTQSPTHLIKTRGQQVTLRCSPISGHKSVSWYQQVLGQGPQFIFQYYEKEERGRGNFPDRFSARQFPNYSSELNVNALLLGDSALYLCASSRTPAAEKLFFGSGTQLSVL.

This sequence joins TRBV9 and TRBJ1-2; possibly TRBD1 for D (5 bases). Trimming removed 4 bases at V and 8 bases at J, with 21 bases between. The CDR3 length is 15 residues. Germline CDR1 SGDLS, CDR2 YYNGEE. The CDR3 spells CASSTWGYGSGGYTF. The CDR3 region has the DNA TGTGCCAGCAGCACTTGGGGGTATGGATCGGGCGGCTACACCTTC. Full variable domain (remainder filled in from reference TRBV9 and TRBJ1-2): DSGVTQTPKHLITATGQRVTLRCSPRSGDLSVYWYQQSLDQGLQFLIQYYNGEERAKGNILERFSAQQFPDLHSELNLSSLELGDSALYFCASSTWGYGSGGYTFGSGTRLTVV.